This TCR beta chain was captured by sequencing in a study of CD8 T cells in ankylosing spondylitis. TCRdb re-called the 5' RACE reads through MiXCR, storing one row per CDR3 protein. The sample records about 450,000 distinct CDR3 sequences, roughly 26% being singletons. General study results and limits: Blood of patients with ankylosing spondylitis appeared to be characterized by a TCR beta motif of eight highly homologous variants.

On this clonotype: No antigen is known for it.

V was pared by 3 bases and J by 7 bases, with 5 bases of the junction left unmatched. The CDR3 spans 14 residues. This rearrangement joins TRBV12-3 or TRBV12-4 to TRBJ2-2, with 7 bases identical to TRBD2. Source material: blood, either unsorted or a sorted T cell fraction (not recorded which). The sequence came from a male donor with ankylosing spondylitis. CDR3 DNA sequence: TGTGCCAGCAGTTTCCGGGGCGGGGGCGGGGAGCTGTTTTTT. It encodes CASSFRGGGGELFF.